This entry describes one T cell receptor beta chain. Antigen unknown. A junction boundary mismatches the germline segment, possibly from a read error. These data originate in a study of cytomegalovirus exposure and HLA in healthy donors. The study's findings and limits: Earlier analysis looked at TCR beta V segments, and most were productive about 87% or about 30% of the time. Cytomegalovirus-associated TCR beta chains were listed, numbering approximately 150. Further analysis was carried out later, and it showed several of the most significant clusters appearing linked to common viral pathogens.

The V gene's germline CDR1 is SEHNR and CDR2 FQNEAQ (reference sequence). The CDR3 covers 12 residues. The primer mix had 60 Vbeta and 13 Jbeta primers. Profiling relied on immunoSEQ multiplex PCR, and the TCRdb table lists in-frame clones only, not all of them. The sample includes 100,000 to 150,000 clones, over 65% of them seen just once. The chain uses TRBV7-9 and TRBJ1-2; no clear D gene. The sample consisted of PBMCs. The TCR sequence derives from a man aged 35 to 55 in good health and CMV-seronegative. This chain's CDR3 is CSSSFGSYGYTF. In DNA form, the CDR3 reads TGTTCCAGCAGCTTTGGCAGCTATGGCTACACCTTC.